The 19 T cell receptor beta chains below come from one sample, sequenced in a study of shared clonotypes between healthy human individuals. Profiling relied on immunoSEQ multiplex PCR, and the TCRdb table lists in-frame clones only, not all of them. In the table there are around 980,000 clones, about 84% of which are singletons. Sequences were obtained from memory CD4+ T cells from PBMCs. Subset indicated: CD45RA-negative fraction. The receptors originated from a young man in good health. Some clones in this sample may be carry-over from other donors' samples.

The chain links TRBV21-1 to TRBJ1-2; the table's D gene call, TRBD1, was not cross checked with the DNA. TRBV21-1 is an annotated pseudogene. The CDR3 has 14 residues. CDR3 loop: CASSNAHRGYGYTF. DNA of the CDR3: TGTGCCAGCAGCAACGCCCACAGGGGCTATGGCTACACCTTC.

The rearrangement uses TRBV20-1 and TRBJ2-7; unclear D gene. V lost 7 bases to trimming and J lost 2 bases, with 9 bases between them. The CDR3 has 11 amino acids. CDR1 and CDR2 (germline): DFQATT, SNEGSKA (reference sequence). The CDR3 DNA reads as TGCAGTGGGGTTTACACCTACGAGCAGTACTTC. Its protein product is CSGVYTYEQYF.

The V gene is TRBV7-9, the J gene TRBJ1-5; 7 bases are shared with TRBD1. The V segment lost 5 bases and the J segment 7 bases; nucleotides outside the gene matches: 11. Looked up from germline, CDR1 is SEHNR and CDR2 is FQNEAQ (reference sequence). This CDR3 has 15 residues. DNA for the CDR3: TGTGCCAGCAGCCCTGACACTCAGGGGGGCCAGCCCCAGCATTTT. Protein sequence: CASSPDTQGGQPQHF.

This sequence joins TRBV18 and TRBJ2-7; D gene uncertain. The germline V and J ends were trimmed by 3 bases and 7 bases, with 4 bases remaining between them. CDR1 is KGHSH and CDR2 is LQKENI in the germline V gene. The CDR3 spans 10 residues. The CDR3 bases are TGTGCCAGCTCACCCTTTGAGCAGTACTTC. Translating it yields CASSPFEQYF.

V and J are TRBV27 and TRBJ2-7; maybe TRBD1 (7 bases). Trimming took off 5 bases at V and 2 bases at J, with 13 bases between the two ends. Germline CDR1 is MNHEY and CDR2 is SMNVEV (reference sequence). The CDR3 loop spans 14 amino acids. The CDR3 coding sequence is TGTGCCAGCAGTCCGCAGGGGGGTGCCTACGAGCAGTACTTC. Amino acid sequence: CASSPQGGAYEQYF.

In DNA, the CDR3 is TGCGCCAGCAGCCAAGATATATTTACAGGAACGGATACGCAGTATTTT. Translation gives CASSQDIFTGTDTQYF. The rearrangement uses TRBV4-3 and TRBJ2-3; maybe TRBD1 (5 bases). The V gene lost 0 bases and the J gene lost 6 bases, with 16 bases spanning the gap. The CDR3 contains 16 residues. Per the germline V gene, CDR1 is LGHNA and CDR2 is YSLEER.

The J gene is TRBJ2-3, the V gene TRBV6-1; no firm D call. The CDR3 loop spans 14 amino acids. Germline CDR1 reads MNHNS; CDR2 reads SASEGT. V was clipped by 2 bases and J by 4 bases, with 10 bases between them. Written as DNA, the CDR3 is TGTGCCAGCAGTGAAATGCTGGCGGCAGATACGCAGTATTTT. It specifies CASSEMLAADTQYF.

This sequence joins TRBV5-4 and TRBJ2-5; 9 nucleotides match TRBD1. Germline V CDR1 and CDR2: SGHNT, YYREEE (reference sequence). The CDR3 has 14 residues. The V gene end was trimmed by 2 bases and the J gene end by 5 bases; junction bases not matched to a gene: 4. CDR3 coding DNA: TGTGCCAGCAGCTTACCAGGGACAGGGGAGACCCAGTACTTC. This gives the protein CASSLPGTGETQYF. Complete variable domain (other parts from reference TRBV5-4 and TRBJ2-5): ETGVTQSPTHLIKTRGQQVTLRCSSQSGHNTVSWYQQALGQGPQFIFQYYREEENGRGNFPPRFSGLQFPNYSSELNVNALELDDSALYLCASSLPGTGETQYFGPGTRLLVL.

This clone was seen once. The V call is TRBV7-9, the J call TRBJ1-4; 7 bases are a match to TRBD1. V gave up 8 bases and J gave up 5 bases; unmatched junction bases: 5. CDR1 and CDR2 (germline): SEHNR, FQNEAQ (reference sequence). The CDR3 runs 13 residues. This CDR3 reads CASVKQGNEKLFF. The CDR3 DNA follows: TGTGCCAGCGTTAAACAGGGGAATGAAAAACTGTTTTTT.

The chain combines TRBV29-1 with TRBJ1-1; the D is unclear. Germline CDR1 SQVTM, CDR2 ANQGSEA. With 3 bases removed from V and 10 bases from J, the gap between germline ends came to 15 bases. The CDR3 runs to 12 residues. CDR3 sequence reads: CSVEKNTRGAFF. The CDR3 nucleotides read TGCAGCGTTGAGAAGAACACCCGAGGAGCTTTCTTT.

V is TRBV6-5 and J is TRBJ2-3; 10 bases are shared with TRBD2. Germline V lookup: CDR1 MNHEY, CDR2 SVGAGI. The CDR3 is 16 residues long. The J segment lost 5 bases and the V segment lost 4 bases, leaving 9 bases of the junction unmatched. CDR3 loop: CASSSLAGEDVDTQYF. CDR3 coding DNA: TGTGCCAGCAGTTCTCTAGCGGGAGAGGATGTAGATACGCAGTATTTT.

About this clone: This may be a read error: a much more frequent sequence differs by one nucleotide. This sequence joins TRBV6-1 and TRBJ2-2; weak D call: TRBD1 (6 bases). V shed 4 bases and J shed 0 bases, with 6 bases lying between them. This CDR3 comprises 14 residues. The germline V gene encodes CDR1 MNHNS and CDR2 SASEGT. The CDR3: CASSGQANTGELFF. CDR3 DNA: TGTGCCAGCAGTGGACAGGCGAACACCGGGGAGCTGTTTTTT.

In this sample, this clone turned up many times. This CDR3 reads CASSLTGYYEQYF. In DNA, the CDR3 is TGTGCCAGCAGCTTGACAGGCTACTACGAGCAGTACTTC. The chain joins TRBV7-2 to TRBJ2-7, with D perhaps TRBD1 (6 bases). The germline V gene has CDR1 SGHTA and CDR2 FQGNSA. The CDR3 extends over 13 amino acids. The V end was cut by 3 bases, the J end by 3 bases, with 9 bases between. Drawing the rest from reference TRBV7-2 and TRBJ2-7, the complete variable domain is GAGVSQSPSNKVTEKGKDVELRCDPISGHTALYWYRQSLGQGLEFLIYFQGNSAPDKSGLPSDRFSAERTGGSVSTLTIQRTQQEDSAVYLCASSLTGYYEQYFGPGTRLTVT.

This clone was picked up one time. The junction shows a germline mismatch at one end, possibly a read error. The chain recombines TRBV29-1 with TRBJ2-7; 7 nucleotides align to TRBD1. The CDR3 extends over 14 amino acids. Germline-derived CDR1 and CDR2 are SQVTM and ANQGSEA. The CDR3 DNA sequence: TGCAGCGTCGAAGGACGTCAGGGGGTCCCCGAGCAGTACTTC. This codes for CSVEGRQGVPEQYF.

The chain has TRBV30 and TRBJ2-5; 12 bases are shared with TRBD1. The CDR3 is made up of 15 amino acids. Trimming removed 3 bases from V and 4 bases from J; junction bases left unmatched: 6. Germline loops: CDR1 GTSNPN, CDR2 SVGIG (reference sequence). The CDR3 DNA reads TGTGCCTGGAGCCCGGGACAGGGGGCTGGAGAGACCCAGTACTTC. This codes for CAWSPGQGAGETQYF.

The chain has TRBV11-2 and TRBJ2-1; 7 bases map to TRBD2. There are 14 residues in the CDR3. Losses at the gene ends were 5 bases for V and 3 bases for J; bases not matched to a gene: 4. The V gene's germline CDR1 is SGHAT and CDR2 FQNNGV. Written as DNA, the CDR3 is TGTGCCAGCAGCCGGGACTATTTCTACAATGAGCAGTTCTTC. Its translation is CASSRDYFYNEQFF.

In this sample, this clone turned up a few times. The sample carries other DNA sequences with the same CDR3. The CDR3 sequence: CASSLPGEETQYF. The CDR3 DNA reads as TGCGCCAGCAGCTTGCCAGGGGAAGAGACCCAGTACTTC. This rearrangement joins TRBV5-1 to TRBJ2-5, with a tentative D call TRBD1 (6 bases). The CDR3 totals 13 residues. Between the trimmed V and J ends, which lost 1 base and 3 bases, there was a span of 7 bases. From germline, CDR1 is SGHRS and CDR2 YFSETQ.

CDR3 nucleotides: TGTGCCAGCAGCTCCCGGGGGGCGGGGTATGGCTACACCTTC. It yields the protein CASSSRGAGYGYTF. This rearrangement joins TRBV5-6 to TRBJ1-2; D is perhaps TRBD1 (6 bases). V gave up 3 bases and J gave up 5 bases, with 14 bases separating them. The CDR3 sequence is 14 residues long. Germline V gene data show CDR1 as SGHDT and CDR2 as YYEEEE.

Details on this clone: The sample holds other DNA sequences that translate to the same CDR3. The rearrangement joins TRBV29-1 to TRBJ2-3; 7 bases are shared with TRBD1. CDR1 is SQVTM and CDR2 is ANQGSEA in the germline V gene. The CDR3 loop spans 12 amino acids. Trimming removed 4 bases from V and 6 bases from J; junction bases left unmatched: 4. The CDR3 nucleotides are TGCAGCGTTGCAGGGGGTAGGGATACGCAGTATTTT. It specifies CSVAGGRDTQYF.